The 12 T cell receptor beta chains below all came from one sample that was sequenced in a study of blood T cells in healthy people across ages. Primers used in a second PCR of roughly 6 to 11 cycles were a sample-barcoded 5' primer and a J-beta primer mix. TCRdb re-analysed the 5' RACE reads in MiXCR, keeping a single row per CDR3 protein. This sample yields about 1.4 million distinct CDR3 sequences, of which 59% are seen a single time; 6.7% belongs to the top ten. Sequencing was done on a sample of blood. Every receptor here comes from a young man in good health.

The chain links TRBV15 to TRBJ1-4; D not resolved. V lost 1 base and J lost 8, with 11 bases in between. Germline V CDR1 and CDR2: LNHNV, YYDKDF (reference sequence). This CDR3 contains 14 residues. The CDR3 DNA reads TGTGCCACCAGCAGAGCAGGCTTAACCGAAAAACTGTTTTTT. This gives the protein CATSRAGLTEKLFF.

The chain has TRBV3-1 and TRBJ2-5; 8 bases are shared with TRBD2. J was trimmed by 5 bases and V by 0 bases; bases with no gene match: 11. The germline V gene encodes CDR1 LGHDT and CDR2 YNNKEL (reference sequence). The CDR3 loop spans 17 amino acids. The CDR3 bases are TGTGCCAGCAGCCAAGATTGGTGGAGCGGGAGATTGGAGACCCAGTACTTC. It yields the protein CASSQDWWSGRLETQYF.

The J gene is TRBJ2-1, the V gene TRBV6-5; possibly TRBD2 for D (5 bases). The CDR3 length is 14 residues. The V end was cut by 6 bases, the J end by 4 bases, with 13 bases between. Germline-derived CDR1 and CDR2 are MNHEY and SVGAGI. The CDR3 loop reads CASRTYPGYNEQFF. CDR3 nucleotides: TGTGCCAGCAGGACCTATCCGGGGTACAATGAGCAGTTCTTC.

The chain's CDR3 is CASSLGQGGLDTEAFF. In DNA, the CDR3 is TGCGCCAGCAGCTTGGGGCAGGGGGGTTTGGACACTGAAGCTTTCTTT. The V gene is TRBV5-1, the J gene TRBJ1-1, with 7 bases that match TRBD1. Looked up from germline, CDR1 is SGHRS and CDR2 is YFSETQ. Germline trimming cut 0 bases from V and 3 bases from J; bases unmatched to any gene: 8. This CDR3 has 16 amino acids.

Written as DNA, the CDR3 is TGCAGTGCTAGGAGTGGGCTAGCGGCTAGCTCCTACAATGAGCAGTTCTTC. Its protein product is CSARSGLAASSYNEQFF. The V gene is TRBV20-1, the J gene TRBJ2-1; 7 bases map to TRBD2. The CDR3 loop spans 17 amino acids. Germline V gene data show CDR1 as DFQATT and CDR2 as SNEGSKA (reference sequence). The trim removed 3 bases at V and 0 bases at J, leaving 11 bases unmatched.

The chain is built from TRBV12-3 or TRBV12-4 and TRBJ2-3; TRBD1 matches 8 bases. V shed 4 bases and J 3 bases; nucleotides not matched to a gene: 9. The CDR3 consists of 16 residues. CDR3 sequence: CASSSRGLEWTDTQYF. The CDR3, as DNA: TGTGCCAGCAGTTCCAGGGGGCTCGAGTGGACAGATACGCAGTATTTT.

The chain has TRBV4-1 and TRBJ2-7; perhaps TRBD2 as D (6 bases). CDR1 and CDR2 (germline): MGHRA, YSYEKL. This CDR3 is built from 17 residues. V shed 2 bases and J shed 3 bases, with 20 bases lying between them. Written as DNA, the CDR3 is TGCGCCAGCAGCCAAACAAAAACGGGACTTGCCTTCTACGAGCAGTACTTC. It is translated as CASSQTKTGLAFYEQYF.

In this sample, this clonotype turned up a few times. The chain carries TRBV29-1 and TRBJ2-3; 11 nucleotides match TRBD2. V dropped 6 bases and J dropped 2; count of bases not matched to a gene: 13. Germline CDR1 SQVTM, CDR2 ANQGSEA. This CDR3 is built from 17 residues. The CDR3 DNA is TGCAGCGTCCATCTAGCGGGGGGACCATACTCCACAGATACGCAGTATTTT. Translating gives CSVHLAGGPYSTDTQYF.

This chain connects TRBV20-1 to TRBJ1-4; D not resolved. From germline, CDR1 is DFQATT and CDR2 SNEGSKA (reference sequence). The ends were cut back, 1 base at V and 5 bases at J, with 5 bases in the middle. The CDR3 has 12 residues. The CDR3 loop is CSARVPNEKLFF. DNA of the CDR3: TGCAGTGCTAGAGTTCCCAATGAAAAACTGTTTTTT.

The J gene is TRBJ1-2, the V gene TRBV15; D might be TRBD1 (5 bases). From germline, CDR1 is LNHNV and CDR2 YYDKDF (reference sequence). CDR3 length: 13 residues. V was clipped by 3 bases and J by 10 bases, with 15 bases between them. The CDR3 DNA reads TGTGCCACCAGCAGGGATCATGGGGGGACCTACACCTTC. Its translation: CATSRDHGGTYTF.

This clonotype was recorded a few times. The genes are TRBV7-9 and TRBJ2-1; 8 bases line up with TRBD2. Germline loops: CDR1 SEHNR, CDR2 FQNEAQ (reference sequence). This CDR3 spans 12 amino acids. V was pared by 6 bases and J by 8 bases, with 3 bases of the junction left unmatched. The CDR3 spells CASRQLADEQFF. In DNA, the CDR3 is TGTGCCAGCAGGCAACTAGCGGATGAGCAGTTCTTC.

The chain employs TRBV27 and TRBJ2-1; weak D call: TRBD1 (5 bases). V lost 0 bases and J 11 bases, leaving 11 bases between the germline ends. This CDR3 is built from 13 residues. Germline V gene data show CDR1 as MNHEY and CDR2 as SMNVEV (reference sequence). The CDR3 DNA follows: TGTGCCAGCAGTTTATCCACAGACAGCAAGCAGTTCTTC. This sequence encodes CASSLSTDSKQFF.